Listed below are T cell receptor beta chains from one sample, sequenced in a study of OX40 agonist ivuxolimab in advanced cancers. Method: immunoSEQ multiplex PCR; TCRdb's copy keeps in-frame clones and lacks some. This sample has about 67,000 clones; more than 70% occur once, and the top ten carry around 8%. Sample: CD4+ or CD8+ T cells sorted from blood, taken in a trial of the OX40 agonist ivuxolimab. These receptors were collected from an adult with an advanced solid tumor such as melanoma, head and neck, liver or kidney cancer. CDR3s include the opening cysteine and the closing phenylalanine or tryptophan. The D gene is left open where the match is weak. Clone size is not always given. Where it is, it says once, few, many or a class for expanded clones.

>NA|TRBV2|TRBD1|TRBJ1-4
TGTGCCAGCGGGAGGGACAGGGGGACTAATGAAAAACTGTTTTTT
CASGRDRGTNEKLFF
>NA|TRBV6-5|NA|TRBJ1-2
TGTGCCAGCAGTTACTGGGAGCTCGGGGGGAACTATGGCTACACCTTC
CASSYWELGGNYGYTF
>few|TRBV5-4|TRBD2|TRBJ2-1
TGTGCCAGCACCGAGACTAGCGGGAAGAGGTCCTACAATGAGCAGTTCTTC
CASTETSGKRSYNEQFF
>NA|TRBV28|NA|TRBJ2-7
TGTGCCAGCATCGGGGATGAACGTTCCTACGAGCAGTACTTC
CASIGDERSYEQYF
>NA|TRBV6-5|NA|TRBJ1-1
TGTGCCAGCAGTTACTCGTGGGACACTGAAGCTTTCTTT
CASSYSWDTEAFF
>NA|TRBV4-3|NA|TRBJ2-3
TGCGCCAGCAGCCAGGCCGACAGAGGAACGCAGTATTTT
CASSQADRGTQYF
>once|TRBV6-5|NA|TRBJ1-3
TGTGCCAGCAGTTACAATTGGGCGGCGTCTGGAAACACCATATATTTT
CASSYNWAASGNTIYF
>NA|TRBV19|TRBD2|TRBJ2-2
TGTGCCAGTAAGACTAGCGGGAGGGCCACGAACACCGGGGAGCTGTTTTTT
CASKTSGRATNTGELFF
>NA|TRBV6-6|NA|TRBJ1-1
TGTGCCAGCAGTTACCAGTGGACAGAAAACACTGAAGCTTTCTTT
CASSYQWTENTEAFF
>once|TRBV19|TRBD1|TRBJ1-5
TGTGCCAGTAGTGACAGGGACCAGCCCCAGCATTTT
CASSDRDQPQHF